The clone carrying this T cell receptor beta chain was detected only a few times. The data derive from a study of blood T cell repertoires in COVID-19. Study-level information: The United States, Italy and Spain supplied acute and convalescent COVID-19 samples. PBMCs, B-cell-depleted T cells, or T cells provided the cDNA or gDNA that made up the material.

The CDR3 spans 13 residues. The germline CDR1 and CDR2 sequences are KGHSH and LQKENI. Trimming left V 4 bases short and J 8 bases short, with 12 bases between. Original analysis: By means of reference gene primer amplification, nucleated cell counts were estimated. Sequencing was performed with immunoSEQ multiplex PCR; in TCRdb, only in-frame clones are kept and a portion is missing. The DNA was the basis for D and trimming; V, J and clone size are from that table. In the table there are a few hundred thousand clones, approximately 84% of which are singletons. Seattle patient enrollment occurred during active infection, with longitudinal follow-up thereafter.

Sequencing was carried out using peripheral blood. This chain uses TRBV18 with TRBJ2-1; the D gene is possibly TRBD2 (5 bases). This receptor was obtained from a person aged 65-85 years with COVID-19, enrolled during active disease. CDR3: CASSQLPSYEQFF. CDR3 sequence (DNA): TGTGCCAGCTCACAGCTCCCTAGCTATGAGCAGTTCTTC.